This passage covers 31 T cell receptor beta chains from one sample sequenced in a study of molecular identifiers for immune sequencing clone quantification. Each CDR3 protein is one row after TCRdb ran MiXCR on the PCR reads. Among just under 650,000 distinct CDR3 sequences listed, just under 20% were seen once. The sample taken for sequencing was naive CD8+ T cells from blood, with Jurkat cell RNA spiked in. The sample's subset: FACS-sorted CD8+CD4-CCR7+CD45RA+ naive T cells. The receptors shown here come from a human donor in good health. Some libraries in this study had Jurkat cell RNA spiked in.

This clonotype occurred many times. CDR3 in DNA: TGTGCCAGTAGTACCCTCAGGGGTTCGAACATTCAGTACTTC. It specifies CASSTLRGSNIQYF. The V gene is TRBV19, the J gene TRBJ2-4; possibly TRBD1 for D (6 bases). This CDR3 comprises 14 residues. Trimming stripped 4 bases from V and 7 bases from J, with 14 bases between. Germline V CDR1 and CDR2: LNHDA, SQIVND (reference sequence).

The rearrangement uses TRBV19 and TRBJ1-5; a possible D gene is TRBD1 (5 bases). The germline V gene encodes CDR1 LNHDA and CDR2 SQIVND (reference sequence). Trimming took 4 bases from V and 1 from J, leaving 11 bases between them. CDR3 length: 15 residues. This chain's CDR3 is CASSTGTQSNQPQHF. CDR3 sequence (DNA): TGTGCCAGTAGTACCGGGACCCAGAGCAATCAGCCCCAGCATTTT.

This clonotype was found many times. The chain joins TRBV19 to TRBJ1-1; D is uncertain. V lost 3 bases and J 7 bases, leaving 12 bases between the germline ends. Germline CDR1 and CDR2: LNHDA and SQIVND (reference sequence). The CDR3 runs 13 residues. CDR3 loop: CASSIAISSEAFF. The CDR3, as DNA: TGTGCCAGTAGTATTGCTATCAGCAGTGAAGCTTTCTTT. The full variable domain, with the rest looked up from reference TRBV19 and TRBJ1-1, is DGGITQSPKYLFRKEGQNVTLSCEQNLNHDAMYWYRQDPGQGLRLIYYSQIVNDFQKGDIAEGYSVSREKKESFPLTVTSAQKNPTAFYLCASSIAISSEAFFGQGTRLTVV.

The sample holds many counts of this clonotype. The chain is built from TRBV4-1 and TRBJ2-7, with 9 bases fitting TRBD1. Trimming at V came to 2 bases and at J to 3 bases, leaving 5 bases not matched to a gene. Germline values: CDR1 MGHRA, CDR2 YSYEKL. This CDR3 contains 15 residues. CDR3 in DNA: TGCGCCAGCAGCCAATCGGGACAGGGTTTCTACGAGCAGTACTTC. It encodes CASSQSGQGFYEQYF.

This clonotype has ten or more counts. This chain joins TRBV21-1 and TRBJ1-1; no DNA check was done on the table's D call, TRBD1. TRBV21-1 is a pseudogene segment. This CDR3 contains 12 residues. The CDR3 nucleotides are TGTGCCAGCAGCCACGACAGGGCTGAGGCTTTCTTT. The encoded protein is CASSHDRAEAFF.

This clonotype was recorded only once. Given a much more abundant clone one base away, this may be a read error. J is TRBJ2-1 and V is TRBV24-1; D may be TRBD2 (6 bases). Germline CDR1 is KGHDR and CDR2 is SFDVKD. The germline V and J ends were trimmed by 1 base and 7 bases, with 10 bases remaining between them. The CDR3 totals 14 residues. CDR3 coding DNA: TGTGCCACCAGTGATTTTCGGGAGATTAATGAGCAGTTCTTC. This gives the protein CATSDFREINEQFF.

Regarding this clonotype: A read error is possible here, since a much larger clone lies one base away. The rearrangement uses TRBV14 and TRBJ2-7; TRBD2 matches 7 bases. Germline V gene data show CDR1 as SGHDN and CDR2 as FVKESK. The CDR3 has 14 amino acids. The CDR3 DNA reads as TGTGCCAGCGGCCAAGGCGGACTAGTTTACGAGCAGTACTTC. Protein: CASGQGGLVYEQYF.

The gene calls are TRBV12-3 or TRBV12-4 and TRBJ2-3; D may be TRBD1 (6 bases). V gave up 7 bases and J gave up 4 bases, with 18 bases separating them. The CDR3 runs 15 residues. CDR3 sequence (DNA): TGTGCCAGCACCCCCAGGGGTGAATGGTCAGATACGCAGTATTTT. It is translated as CASTPRGEWSDTQYF.

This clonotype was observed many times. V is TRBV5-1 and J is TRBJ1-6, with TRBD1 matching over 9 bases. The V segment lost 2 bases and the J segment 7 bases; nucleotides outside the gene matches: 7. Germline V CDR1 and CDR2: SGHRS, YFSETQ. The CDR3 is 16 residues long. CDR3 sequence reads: CASSLEPGQGNSPLHF. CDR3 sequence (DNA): TGCGCCAGCAGCTTAGAACCGGGACAGGGCAATTCACCCCTCCACTTT.

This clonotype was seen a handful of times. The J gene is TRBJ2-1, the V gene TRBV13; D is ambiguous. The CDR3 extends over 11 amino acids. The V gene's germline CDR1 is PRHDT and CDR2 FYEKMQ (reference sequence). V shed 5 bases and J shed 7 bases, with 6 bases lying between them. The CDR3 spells CASSKSNEQFF. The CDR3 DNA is TGTGCCAGCAGCAAGTCAAATGAGCAGTTCTTC.

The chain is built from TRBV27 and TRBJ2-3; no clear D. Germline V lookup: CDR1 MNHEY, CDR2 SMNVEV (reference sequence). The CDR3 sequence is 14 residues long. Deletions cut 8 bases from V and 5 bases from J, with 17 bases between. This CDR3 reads CASGTSIEEDTQYF. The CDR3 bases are TGTGCCAGCGGAACTTCAATTGAGGAAGATACGCAGTATTTT.

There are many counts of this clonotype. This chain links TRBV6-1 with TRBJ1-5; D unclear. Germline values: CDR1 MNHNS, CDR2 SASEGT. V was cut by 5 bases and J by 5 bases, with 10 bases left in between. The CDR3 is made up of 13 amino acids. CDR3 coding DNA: TGTGCCAGCAGTCCTACTAAACATCAGCCCCAGCATTTT. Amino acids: CASSPTKHQPQHF.

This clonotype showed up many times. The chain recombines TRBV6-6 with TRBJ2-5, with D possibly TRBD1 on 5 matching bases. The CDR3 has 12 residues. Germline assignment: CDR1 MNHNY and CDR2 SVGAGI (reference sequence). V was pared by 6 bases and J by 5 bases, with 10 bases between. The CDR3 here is CASRFKGETQYF. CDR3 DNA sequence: TGTGCCAGCAGGTTCAAGGGGGAGACCCAGTACTTC.

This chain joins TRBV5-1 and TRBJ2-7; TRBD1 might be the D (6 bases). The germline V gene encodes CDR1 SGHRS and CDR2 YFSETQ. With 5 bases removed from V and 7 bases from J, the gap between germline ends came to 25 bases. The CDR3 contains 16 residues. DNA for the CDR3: TGCGCCAGCAGATCTGAGACAGGAGCATTATTCGAAGAGCAGTACTTC. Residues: CASRSETGALFEEQYF.

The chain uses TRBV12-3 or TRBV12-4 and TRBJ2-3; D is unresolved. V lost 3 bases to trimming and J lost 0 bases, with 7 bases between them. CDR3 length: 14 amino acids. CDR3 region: CASSFHESTDTQYF. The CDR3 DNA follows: TGTGCCAGCAGTTTCCACGAGAGCACAGATACGCAGTATTTT.

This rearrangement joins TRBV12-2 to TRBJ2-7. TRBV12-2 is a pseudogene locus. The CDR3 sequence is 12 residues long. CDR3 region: CAGRNHWSEQYF. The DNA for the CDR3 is TGTGCAGGTCGCAACCATTGGTCCGAGCAGTACTTC.

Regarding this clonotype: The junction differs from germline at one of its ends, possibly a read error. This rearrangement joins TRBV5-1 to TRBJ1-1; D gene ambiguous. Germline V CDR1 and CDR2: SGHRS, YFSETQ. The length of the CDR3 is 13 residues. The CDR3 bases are TGCGCCAGCAGCTACAGTCTGAACACTGAAGTTTTCTTT. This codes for CASSYSLNTEVFF.

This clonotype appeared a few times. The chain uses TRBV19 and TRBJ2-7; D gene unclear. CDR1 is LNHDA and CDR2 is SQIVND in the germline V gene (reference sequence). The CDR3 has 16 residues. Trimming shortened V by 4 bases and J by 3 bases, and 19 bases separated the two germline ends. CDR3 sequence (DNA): TGTGCCAGTAGTACCTCCTCGGATCAGCTGTACTACGAGCAGTACTTC. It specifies CASSTSSDQLYYEQYF.

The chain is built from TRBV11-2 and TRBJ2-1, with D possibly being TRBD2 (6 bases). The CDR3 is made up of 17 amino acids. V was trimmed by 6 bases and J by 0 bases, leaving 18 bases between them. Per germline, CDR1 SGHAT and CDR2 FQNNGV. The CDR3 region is CASSPPRDSSSYNEQFF. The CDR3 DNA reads TGTGCCAGCAGTCCACCCCGGGACTCGAGCTCCTACAATGAGCAGTTCTTC.

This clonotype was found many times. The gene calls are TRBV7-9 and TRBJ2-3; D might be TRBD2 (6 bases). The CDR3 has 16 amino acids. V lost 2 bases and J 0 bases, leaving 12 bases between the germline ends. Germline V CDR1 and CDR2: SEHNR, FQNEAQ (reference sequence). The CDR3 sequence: CASSLSPRESTDTQYF. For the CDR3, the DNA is TGTGCCAGCAGCTTAAGTCCTCGGGAGAGCACAGATACGCAGTATTTT.

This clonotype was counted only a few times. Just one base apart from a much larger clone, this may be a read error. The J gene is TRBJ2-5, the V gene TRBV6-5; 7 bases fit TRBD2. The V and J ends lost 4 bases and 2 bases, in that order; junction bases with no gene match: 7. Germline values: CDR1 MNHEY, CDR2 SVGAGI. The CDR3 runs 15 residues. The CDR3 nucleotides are TGTGCCAGCAGTTCCTCTAGCGGAGAACAAGAGACCCAGTACTTC. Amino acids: CASSSSSGEQETQYF.

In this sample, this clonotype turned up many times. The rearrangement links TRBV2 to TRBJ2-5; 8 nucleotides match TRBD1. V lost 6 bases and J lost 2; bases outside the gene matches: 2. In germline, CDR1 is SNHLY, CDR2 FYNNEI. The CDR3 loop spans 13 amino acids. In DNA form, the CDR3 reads TGTGCCAGCAGACAGGGGGGTCAAGAGACCCAGTACTTC. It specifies CASRQGGQETQYF.

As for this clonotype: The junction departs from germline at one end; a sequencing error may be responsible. CDR3 sequence reads: CSAERRGSSTDTQYF. The CDR3 DNA is TGCAGCGCTGAACGTCGGGGCTCCAGCACAGATACGCAGTATTTT. This rearrangement joins TRBV29-1 to TRBJ2-3; D tentatively reads TRBD1 or TRBD2 (5 bases each). The germline V gene encodes CDR1 SQVTM and CDR2 ANQGSEA. The CDR3 contains 15 residues.

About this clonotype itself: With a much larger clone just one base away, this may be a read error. In DNA, the CDR3 is TGTGCCAGCAGCTCAGGACAGGTAAACTATGGCTACACCTTC. Protein product: CASSSGQVNYGYTF. The V call is TRBV7-9, the J call TRBJ1-2; 7 bases map to TRBD1. The trim removed 4 bases at V and 2 bases at J, leaving 4 bases unmatched. This CDR3 comprises 14 residues. Germline CDR1 reads SEHNR; CDR2 reads FQNEAQ (reference sequence).

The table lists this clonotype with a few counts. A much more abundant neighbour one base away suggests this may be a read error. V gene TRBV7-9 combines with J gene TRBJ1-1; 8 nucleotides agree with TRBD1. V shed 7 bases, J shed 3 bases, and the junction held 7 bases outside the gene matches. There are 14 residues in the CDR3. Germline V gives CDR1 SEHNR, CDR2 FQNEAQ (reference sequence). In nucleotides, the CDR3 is TGTGCCAGCAAGGACAGGGCTGGAGACACTGAAGCTTTCTTT. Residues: CASKDRAGDTEAFF.

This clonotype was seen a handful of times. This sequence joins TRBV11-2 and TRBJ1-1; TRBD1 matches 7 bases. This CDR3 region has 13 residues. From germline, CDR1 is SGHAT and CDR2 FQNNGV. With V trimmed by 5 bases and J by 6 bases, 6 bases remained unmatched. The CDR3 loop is CASSTQGQPEAFF. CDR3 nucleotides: TGTGCCAGCAGCACCCAGGGACAGCCTGAAGCTTTCTTT. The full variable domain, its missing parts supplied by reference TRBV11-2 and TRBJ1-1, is EAGVAQSPRYKIIEKRQSVAFWCNPISGHATLYWYQQILGQGPKLLIQFQNNGVVDDSQLPKDRFSAERLKGVDSTLKIQPAKLEDSAVYLCASSTQGQPEAFFGQGTRLTVV.

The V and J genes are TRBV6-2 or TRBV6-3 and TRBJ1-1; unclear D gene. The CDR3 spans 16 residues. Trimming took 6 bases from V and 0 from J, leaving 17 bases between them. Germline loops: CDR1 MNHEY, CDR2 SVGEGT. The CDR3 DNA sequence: TGTGCCAGCAGCCAAGCCAGCATACCTATGAACACTGAAGCTTTCTTT. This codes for CASSQASIPMNTEAFF.

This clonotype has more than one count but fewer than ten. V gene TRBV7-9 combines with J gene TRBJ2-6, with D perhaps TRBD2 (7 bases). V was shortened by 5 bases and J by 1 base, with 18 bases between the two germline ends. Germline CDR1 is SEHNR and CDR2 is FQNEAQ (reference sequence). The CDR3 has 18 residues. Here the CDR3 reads CASSPHRGGFSGANVLTF. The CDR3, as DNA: TGTGCCAGCAGCCCTCATAGGGGGGGGTTTTCTGGGGCCAACGTCCTGACTTTC.

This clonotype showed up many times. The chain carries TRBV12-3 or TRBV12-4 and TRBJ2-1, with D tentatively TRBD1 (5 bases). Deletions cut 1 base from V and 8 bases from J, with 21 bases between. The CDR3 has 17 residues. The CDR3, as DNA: TGTGCCAGCAGTTTAGGATTTGGGCAGGGTTCCCCCTATGAGCAGTTCTTC. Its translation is CASSLGFGQGSPYEQFF.

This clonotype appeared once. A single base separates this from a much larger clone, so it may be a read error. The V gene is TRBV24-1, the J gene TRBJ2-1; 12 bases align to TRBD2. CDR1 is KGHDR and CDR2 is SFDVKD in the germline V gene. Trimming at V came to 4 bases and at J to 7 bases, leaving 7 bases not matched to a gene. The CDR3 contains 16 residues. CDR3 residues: CATSELRLAGVNEQFF. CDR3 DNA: TGTGCCACCAGTGAACTTAGACTAGCGGGAGTAAATGAGCAGTTCTTC.

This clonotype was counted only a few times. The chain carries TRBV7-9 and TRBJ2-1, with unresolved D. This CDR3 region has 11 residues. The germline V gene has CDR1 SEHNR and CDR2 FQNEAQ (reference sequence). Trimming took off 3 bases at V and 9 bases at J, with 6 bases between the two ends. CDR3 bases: TGTGCCAGCAGCTTTTCTCGTGAGCAGTTCTTC. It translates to CASSFSREQFF. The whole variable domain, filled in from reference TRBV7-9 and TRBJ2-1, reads DTGVSQNPRHKITKRGQNVTFRCDPISEHNRLYWYRQTLGQGPEFLTYFQNEAQLEKSRLLSDRFSAERPKGSFSTLEIQRTEQGDSAMYLCASSFSREQFFGPGTRLTVL.